This T cell receptor beta chain was recovered during a study of PD-1 blockade in mismatch repair-deficient tumors. Across the whole study: Patients had eleven to twelve mismatch repair-deficient cancer types, all previously treated and progressing.

Deletions cut 5 bases from V and 4 bases from J, with 23 bases between. Germline V gene sequence: CDR1 MNHEY, CDR2 SMNVEV (reference sequence). The CDR3 length is 17 residues. This clone was seen a single time. Its antigen remains unknown. Findings of the study overall: Tumor-resident clones, often absent from pretreatment blood, expanded after pembrolizumab and then contracted.

Sequencing was performed with immunoSEQ multiplex PCR; in TCRdb, only in-frame clones are kept and a portion is missing. The sample includes roughly 70,000 clones, around 73% of them seen just once. Every patient had mismatch repair deficiency by PCR or immunohistochemistry. This receptor was identified in an adult with mismatch repair-deficient cancer. Here the sequenced sample was peripheral blood, taken 2 weeks after starting pembrolizumab. This sequence joins TRBV27 and TRBJ1-1; D might be TRBD1 (5 bases). CDR3 residues: CASSPYGARVGGTEAFF. DNA of the CDR3: TGTGCCAGCAGTCCCTACGGCGCTAGGGTCGGGGGCACTGAAGCTTTCTTT.